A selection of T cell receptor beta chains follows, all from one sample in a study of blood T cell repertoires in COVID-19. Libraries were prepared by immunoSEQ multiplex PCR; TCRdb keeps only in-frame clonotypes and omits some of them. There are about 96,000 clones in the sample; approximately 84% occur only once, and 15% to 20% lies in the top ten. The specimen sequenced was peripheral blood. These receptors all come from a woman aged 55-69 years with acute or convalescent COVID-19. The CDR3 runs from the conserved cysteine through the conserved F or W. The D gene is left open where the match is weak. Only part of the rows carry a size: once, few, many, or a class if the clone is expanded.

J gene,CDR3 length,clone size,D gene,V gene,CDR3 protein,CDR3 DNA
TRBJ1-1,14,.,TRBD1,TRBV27,CASSRTGLNTEAFF,TGTGCCAGCAGCAGGACAGGCTTGAACACTGAAGCTTTCTTT
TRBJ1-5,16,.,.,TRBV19,CASSIQGYLRNQPQHF,TGTGCCAGTAGTATACAGGGGTATTTGCGCAATCAGCCCCAGCATTTT
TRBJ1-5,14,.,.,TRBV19,CASKRQSGNQPQHF,TGTGCCAGTAAGCGGCAGTCCGGCAATCAGCCCCAGCATTTT
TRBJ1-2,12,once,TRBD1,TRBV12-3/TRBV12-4,CASSGQVHGYTF,TGTGCCAGCAGCGGACAGGTCCATGGCTACACCTTC
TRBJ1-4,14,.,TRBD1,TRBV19,CASRRTGEGEKLFF,TGTGCCAGTAGACGGACAGGGGAGGGAGAAAAACTGTTTTTT
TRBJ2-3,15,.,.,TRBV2,CASSEATGGTDTQYF,TGTGCCAGCAGTGAAGCGACGGGTGGCACAGATACGCAGTATTTT
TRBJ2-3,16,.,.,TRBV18,CASSFRQKPSTDTQYF,TGTGCCAGCTCGTTTAGACAGAAGCCTAGCACAGATACGCAGTATTTT
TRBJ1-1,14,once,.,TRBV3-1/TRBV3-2,CASSHLDRNTEAFF,TGTGCCAGCAGCCACCTGGACAGGAACACTGAAGCTTTCTTT
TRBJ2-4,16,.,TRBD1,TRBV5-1,CASSAQGSVAKNIQYF,TGCGCCAGCAGCGCACAGGGGTCCGTAGCCAAAAACATTCAGTACTTC
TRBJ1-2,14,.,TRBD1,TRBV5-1,CASSWDRGIYGYTF,TGCGCCAGCAGCTGGGACAGGGGCATCTATGGCTACACCTTC
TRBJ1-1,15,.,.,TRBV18,CASSPQVKPNTEAFF,TGTGCCAGCTCACCTCAGGTAAAGCCTAACACTGAAGCTTTCTTT
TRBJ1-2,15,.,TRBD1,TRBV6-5,CASSFQGARDYGYTF,TGTGCCAGCAGTTTCCAGGGGGCACGCGACTATGGCTACACCTTC
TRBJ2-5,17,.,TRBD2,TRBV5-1,CASRPGTSGGPQETQYF,TGCGCCAGCAGACCAGGGACTAGCGGGGGGCCCCAAGAGACCCAGTACTTC
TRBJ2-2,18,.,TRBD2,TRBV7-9,CASSPLGERGDRTGELFF,TGTGCCAGCAGCCCCCTAGGAGAGCGGGGGGATCGCACCGGGGAGCTGTTTTTT
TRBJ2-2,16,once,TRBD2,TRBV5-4,CASSWGLAGATGELFF,TGTGCCAGCAGCTGGGGACTAGCGGGGGCCACCGGGGAGCTGTTTTTT
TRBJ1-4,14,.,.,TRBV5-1,CASSLAGEDEKLFF,TGCGCCAGCAGCTTGGCAGGGGAAGATGAAAAACTGTTTTTT
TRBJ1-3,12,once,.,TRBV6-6,CATQGSGNTIYF,TGTGCCACCCAGGGATCTGGAAACACCATATATTTT
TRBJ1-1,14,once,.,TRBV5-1,CASSPLTGNTEAFF,TGCGCCAGCAGCCCCCTGACAGGGAACACTGAAGCTTTCTTT
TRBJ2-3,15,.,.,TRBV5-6,CASSWTRDNTDTQYF,TGTGCCAGCAGCTGGACCCGGGACAACACAGATACGCAGTATTTT
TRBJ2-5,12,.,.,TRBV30,CAWSVLGGTQYF,TGTGCCTGGAGTGTACTCGGGGGGACCCAGTACTTC
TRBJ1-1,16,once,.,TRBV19,CASSLQGLTMNTEAFF,TGTGCCAGTAGTCTACAGGGACTAACAATGAACACTGAAGCTTTCTTT
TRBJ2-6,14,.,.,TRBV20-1,CSASIIPGANVLTF,TGCAGTGCTAGTATAATTCCTGGGGCCAACGTCCTGACTTTC
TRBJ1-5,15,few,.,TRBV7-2,CASTLGGGGNQPQHF,TGTGCCAGCACCTTAGGCGGGGGAGGCAATCAGCCCCAGCATTTT
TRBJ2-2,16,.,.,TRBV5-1,CASSSTGNANTGELFF,TGCGCCAGCAGCTCGACAGGTAACGCGAACACCGGGGAGCTGTTTTTT
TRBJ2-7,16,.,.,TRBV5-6,CASSLGQGGYFDEQYF,TGTGCCAGCAGCTTGGGCCAGGGGGGTTATTTCGACGAGCAGTACTTC
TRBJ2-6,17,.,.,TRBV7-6,CASSLGGWRGGANVLTF,TGTGCCAGCAGCTTAGGTGGCTGGCGAGGTGGGGCCAACGTCCTGACTTTC
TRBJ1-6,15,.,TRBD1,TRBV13,CASSVGQAPNSPLHF,TGTGCCAGCAGCGTAGGACAGGCCCCGAATTCACCCCTCCACTTT
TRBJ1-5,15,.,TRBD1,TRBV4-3,CASSQEGTGTGAQHF,TGCGCCAGCAGCCAAGAAGGGACAGGGACGGGGGCCCAGCATTTT
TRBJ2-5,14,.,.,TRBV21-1,CASSCTAAQETQYF,TGTGCCAGCAGTTGTACAGCGGCCCAAGAGACCCAGTACTTC
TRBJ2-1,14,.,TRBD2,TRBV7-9,CASSLGLAGNEQFF,TGTGCCAGCAGCTTGGGACTAGCGGGCAATGAGCAGTTCTTC
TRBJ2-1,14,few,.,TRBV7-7,CASSLTRSHNEQFF,TGTGCTAGCAGTCTTACCAGGTCCCACAATGAGCAGTTCTTC
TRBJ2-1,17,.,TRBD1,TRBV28,CASRGTGGFRAYNEQFF,TGTGCCAGCAGGGGGACAGGGGGTTTCAGGGCCTACAATGAGCAGTTCTTC
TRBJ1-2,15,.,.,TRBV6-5,CASKQDRNGNYGYTF,TGTGCCAGCAAACAAGACAGGAATGGGAACTATGGCTACACCTTC
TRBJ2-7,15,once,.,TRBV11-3,CASSPRLGSSYEQYF,TGTGCCAGCAGCCCCCGCTTAGGGAGCTCCTACGAGCAGTACTTC
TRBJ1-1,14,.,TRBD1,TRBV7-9,CASSPDRGKTEAFF,TGTGCCAGCTCGCCTGACAGGGGAAAAACTGAAGCTTTCTTT
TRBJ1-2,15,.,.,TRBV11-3,CASSLSGPTDYGYTF,TGTGCCAGCAGCCTATCGGGTCCCACGGACTATGGCTACACCTTC
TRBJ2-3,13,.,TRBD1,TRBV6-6,CASSPTGPDTQYF,TGTGCCAGCAGTCCGACAGGGCCAGATACGCAGTATTTT
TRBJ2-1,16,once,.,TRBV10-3,CAITWSTLLVGNEQFF,TGTGCCATCACTTGGAGCACGCTCCTAGTTGGCAATGAGCAGTTCTTC
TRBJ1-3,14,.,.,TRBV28,CASRPNRAGNTIYF,TGTGCCAGCAGACCTAACAGGGCTGGAAACACCATATATTTT
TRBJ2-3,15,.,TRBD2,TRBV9,CASSGSGGRRDTQYF,TGTGCCAGCAGCGGAAGCGGGGGCCGTCGCGATACGCAGTATTTT
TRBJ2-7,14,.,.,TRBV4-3,CASSQDRQAYEQYF,TGCGCCAGCAGCCAAGATCGGCAGGCCTACGAGCAGTACTTC
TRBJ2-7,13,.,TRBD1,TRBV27,CATTSDRGLEQYF,TGTGCCACCACCTCGGACAGGGGGCTCGAGCAGTACTTC
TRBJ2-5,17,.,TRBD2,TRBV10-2,CASSESFVTSGQETQYF,TGCGCCAGCAGTGAGTCCTTTGTGACTAGCGGGCAAGAGACCCAGTACTTC
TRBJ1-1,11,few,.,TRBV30,CAWTGVGGAFF,TGTGCCTGGACTGGGGTGGGAGGAGCTTTCTTT